The source of this T cell receptor beta chain is a study of siplizumab effects on memory and regulatory T cells. From germline, CDR1 is SGHNT and CDR2 YYREEE (reference sequence). The V gene lost 2 bases and the J gene lost 1 base, with 6 bases spanning the gap. The CDR3 is 14 amino acids. As to this clone: Its antigen is currently unknown.

The table came from immunoSEQ multiplex PCR; TCRdb's copy has only in-frame clones and leaves some out. The sample records about 87,000 clones, 80% to 90% being singletons. Regarding the study as a whole: Siplizumab led to significantly less abundant alloreactive sequences that could be traced back to unstimulated CD4+ memory cells. Researchers could map only a minor fraction of alloreactive clones to unstimulated subsets. Versus more than 25% in controls, the mappable alloreactive CD4+ clones averaged around 65% Treg-derived with siplizumab. Roughly 80-95% of dividing CD4+ or CD8+ clones were without an attributable naive or memory phenotype.

The sequence was collected from a human donor in good health. Sequenced input: CD4+ T cells sorted from blood. V is TRBV5-4 and J is TRBJ2-2, with D possibly matching TRBD2 (6 bases). The CDR3 DNA reads TGTGCCAGCAGCTTCGGGGGGAACACCGGGGAGCTGTTTTTT. This gives the protein CASSFGGNTGELFF.